This is a list of T cell receptor beta chains from one sample in a study of Ad26.COV2.S vaccination and SARS-CoV-2 variants. Produced via immunoSEQ multiplex PCR; TCRdb's table is partial and in-frame only. The sample carries around 320,000 clones, around four fifths recorded once. This specimen consisted of peripheral blood, obtained in a trial of Ad26.COV2.S vaccine versus placebo. The receptor source for this set is a person between 18 and 60 years old who received the Ad26.COV2.S COVID-19 vaccine or a placebo. Each CDR3 is given with its conserved first and last residue. D genes are given only for firm matches. Some rows have no size entry. The others give once, few or many, or a class for an expanded clone.

V,J,D,size,CDR3,DNA
TRBV12-3/TRBV12-4,TRBJ2-7,TRBD2,NA,CASRGKGLADF,TGTGCCAGCAGAGGCAAGGGACTAGCTGACTTC
TRBV6-5,TRBJ2-7,NA,NA,CASSYGPGSNSYEQYF,TGTGCCAGCAGTTACGGACCCGGGTCTAACTCCTACGAGCAGTACTTC
TRBV19,TRBJ2-2,NA,NA,CASSRTSNTGELFF,TGTGCCAGTAGCCGGACCTCGAACACCGGGGAGCTGTTTTTT
TRBV19,TRBJ1-2,TRBD1,NA,CASSAGTGLGYGYTF,TGTGCCAGTAGTGCCGGGACAGGGCTGGGGTATGGCTACACCTTC
TRBV28,TRBJ2-3,NA,NA,CASIGGFTDTQYF,TGTGCCAGCATCGGGGGATTTACAGATACGCAGTATTTT
TRBV18,TRBJ2-5,TRBD2,NA,CASSPGILAGTQYF,TGTGCCAGCTCACCAGGAATCTTAGCGGGGACCCAGTACTTC
TRBV6-1,TRBJ2-5,NA,NA,CASSERGAGQETQYF,TGTGCCAGCAGTGAGAGGGGGGCGGGACAAGAGACCCAGTACTTC
TRBV7-2,TRBJ2-7,TRBD2,NA,CASSKAGGSYEQYF,TGTGCCAGCAGCAAAGCGGGGGGCTCCTACGAGCAGTACTTC
TRBV4-1,TRBJ1-4,NA,NA,CASSQVKLGAVKATNEKLFF,TGCGCCAGCAGCCAAGTTAAATTGGGCGCAGTGAAGGCAACTAATGAAAAACTGTTTTTT
TRBV12-3/TRBV12-4,TRBJ2-7,TRBD1,NA,CASSRDSPYEQYF,TGTGCCAGCAGTCGGGACAGCCCCTACGAGCAGTACTTC
TRBV7-3,TRBJ1-1,NA,few,CASSNKNTEAFF,TGTGCCAGCAGTAACAAGAACACTGAAGCTTTCTTT
TRBV3-1/TRBV3-2,TRBJ2-7,TRBD2,NA,CASSRKGLAGGSYEQYF,TGTGCCAGCAGCCGAAAGGGACTAGCGGGGGGGTCCTACGAGCAGTACTTC
TRBV6-5,TRBJ2-3,TRBD2,NA,CASSSGLAVTDTQYF,TGTGCCAGCAGTTCGGGACTAGCGGTCACAGATACGCAGTATTTT
TRBV7-2,TRBJ1-2,NA,NA,CASSLDFNGRPGYTF,TGTGCCAGCAGCTTAGACTTTAACGGCCGGCCAGGCTACACCTTC
TRBV20-1,TRBJ1-3,NA,few,CSASPGIRNTIYF,TGCAGTGCTAGTCCGGGGATCCGAAACACCATATATTTT
TRBV3-1/TRBV3-2,TRBJ2-2,TRBD1,NA,CASSWWDRGAGELFF,TGTGCCAGCAGCTGGTGGGACAGGGGTGCCGGGGAGCTGTTTTTT
TRBV19,TRBJ1-2,NA,NA,CASSIGLLYGYTF,TGTGCCAGTAGTATTGGACTACTCTATGGCTACACCTTC
TRBV7-8,TRBJ1-1,NA,NA,CASSPHRDIVNTEAFF,TGTGCCAGCAGCCCACACAGGGACATAGTGAACACTGAAGCTTTCTTT
TRBV7-9,TRBJ1-6,NA,NA,CASSLRGSLNSPLHF,TGTGCCAGCAGCTTAAGAGGGTCGTTAAATTCACCCCTCCACTTT
TRBV5-1,TRBJ2-5,NA,NA,CASSPGGGQETQYF,TGCGCCAGCAGCCCAGGAGGGGGGCAAGAGACCCAGTACTTC
TRBV29-1,TRBJ1-2,NA,NA,CSGRTSGDYGYTF,TGCAGCGGCCGGACAAGCGGCGACTATGGCTACACCTTC
TRBV7-9,TRBJ2-5,TRBD1,NA,CASSLGTAHQETQYF,TGTGCCAGCAGCCTAGGGACAGCTCACCAAGAGACCCAGTACTTC
TRBV5-1,TRBJ2-7,TRBD1,NA,CASTGTGGSYEQYF,TGCGCCAGCACCGGGACAGGGGGTTCCTACGAGCAGTACTTC
TRBV5-1,TRBJ1-2,NA,NA,CASSLNTNYGYTF,TGCGCCAGCAGCTTGAATACCAACTATGGCTACACCTTC
TRBV18,TRBJ2-7,TRBD1,NA,CASSPGTAYEQYF,TGTGCCAGCTCACCAGGGACAGCTTACGAGCAGTACTTC
TRBV6-5,TRBJ1-5,NA,NA,CASNLHRGQPQHF,TGTGCCAGCAATTTACACCGCGGTCAGCCCCAGCATTTT
TRBV10-3,TRBJ1-4,NA,NA,CATSGQLNEKLFF,TGTGCTACATCAGGGCAGTTGAATGAAAAACTGTTTTTT
TRBV29-1,TRBJ1-2,NA,few,CSVEALRLPTSNRNGYTF,TGCAGCGTTGAAGCCCTCCGTTTGCCGACAAGCAACCGAAATGGCTACACCTTC
TRBV7-8,TRBJ1-5,NA,NA,CASSRVAGASNQPQHF,TGTGCCAGCAGCAGAGTAGCGGGGGCAAGCAATCAGCCCCAGCATTTT
TRBV4-2,TRBJ1-6,NA,NA,CASSPERGYNSPLHF,TGTGCCAGCAGCCCCGAGAGGGGCTATAATTCACCCCTCCACTTT
TRBV7-2,TRBJ1-1,NA,NA,CASSLAHKGWAEAFF,TGTGCCAGCAGCTTAGCGCATAAGGGTTGGGCTGAAGCTTTCTTT
TRBV28,TRBJ1-2,NA,NA,CASSSPGTTYYGYTF,TGTGCCAGCAGTTCTCCCGGGACGACTTACTATGGCTACACCTTC